What follows are 22 T cell receptor beta chains derived from one specimen sequenced in a study of blood T cell repertoires in COVID-19. The repertoire was sequenced with immunoSEQ multiplex PCR; TCRdb's copy has only in-frame clones and lacks some. The repertoire holds 100,000 to 150,000 clones, with about 91% as singletons. Sample: peripheral blood. These receptors all stem from a woman aged 45-65 years with active or convalescent COVID-19.

This rearrangement joins TRBV21-1 to TRBJ1-1; TRBD1, the table's D call, lacks a check against the DNA. TRBV21-1 is an annotated pseudogene. This CDR3 has 16 amino acids. The CDR3 loop is CASSKVTGVMNTEAFF. The CDR3 DNA reads as TGTGCCAGCAGCAAAGTGACAGGAGTTATGAACACTGAAGCTTTCTTT.

The rearrangement joins TRBV27 to TRBJ1-6, with D hard to call. The V gene lost 4 bases and the J gene lost 6 bases, with 13 bases spanning the gap. The CDR3 runs to 15 residues. CDR1 is MNHEY and CDR2 is SMNVEV in the germline V gene (reference sequence). The CDR3 sequence: CASSSWPTVNSPLHF. The CDR3 nucleotides are TGTGCCAGCAGTTCTTGGCCCACAGTTAATTCACCCCTCCACTTT.

The chain has TRBV7-2 and TRBJ2-1; D is undetermined. CDR1 is SGHTA, CDR2 FQGNSA, per germline. Trimming removed 5 bases at V and 10 bases at J, with 9 bases between. The CDR3 contains 11 residues. The CDR3 nucleotides are TGTGCCAGCAGCCGTTCGGTGGAGCAGTTCTTC. Its protein product is CASSRSVEQFF.

V gene TRBV5-6 combines with J gene TRBJ1-4; D gene ambiguous. Germline V gene sequence: CDR1 SGHDT, CDR2 YYEEEE. This CDR3 is built from 15 residues. Deletions cut 4 bases from V and 0 bases from J, with 10 bases between. CDR3 region: CASSRIVATNEKLFF. In nucleotides, the CDR3 is TGTGCCAGCAGCCGCATAGTTGCAACTAATGAAAAACTGTTTTTT.

On this clone: At one of its ends the junction is not consistent with the germline gene, which may arise from a read error. V gene TRBV7-7 combines with J gene TRBJ2-1; 15 bases are shared with TRBD2. CDR1 and CDR2 from the germline V gene are SSHAT and FNYEAQ (reference sequence). CDR3 length: 16 residues. This CDR3 reads CASSRGLAGGRDEQFF. The CDR3 region has the DNA TGTGCTAGCAGCCGGGGACTAGCGGGAGGTCGTGATGAGCAGTTCTTC. The complete variable domain, with remaining parts taken from reference TRBV7-7 and TRBJ2-1, reads GAGVSQSPRYKVTKRGQDVTLRCDPISSHATLYWYQQALGQGPEFLTYFNYEAQPDKSGLPSDRFSAERPEGSISTLTIQRTEQRDSAMYRCASSRGLAGGRDEQFFGPGTRLTVL.

The chain joins TRBV9 to TRBJ2-1, with a tentative D call TRBD1 (5 bases). CDR3 size: 15 residues. The germline V and J ends were trimmed by 1 base and 5 bases, with 13 bases remaining between them. The germline CDR1 and CDR2 sequences are SGDLS and YYNGEE. The CDR3 sequence is CASSVRPGMDNEQFF. The CDR3 nucleotides are TGTGCCAGCAGCGTACGGCCAGGGATGGACAATGAGCAGTTCTTC.

This clone has just a few counts. At one of its ends the junction is not consistent with the germline gene, which may arise from a read error. The chain joins TRBV6-4 to TRBJ2-1; 9 bases agree with TRBD2. The germline V gene encodes CDR1 MRHNA and CDR2 SNTAGT. The CDR3 has 11 residues. CDR3 bases: TGTGCCAGCAGCCCCAGGGTAGCGGGGGTCTTC. Its protein product is CASSPRVAGVF.

The chain joins TRBV4-3 to TRBJ2-3; unclear D gene. Trimming left V 0 bases short and J 2 bases short, with 6 bases between. This CDR3 has 14 residues. CDR1 is LGHNA, CDR2 YSLEER, per germline. As DNA, the CDR3 is TGCGCCAGCAGCCAAGATGCACTCACAGATACGCAGTATTTT. As protein: CASSQDALTDTQYF.

The rearrangement links TRBV3-1 (or the pseudogene TRBV3-2) to TRBJ2-7; no clear D gene. The germline V gene encodes CDR1 LGHDT and CDR2 YNNKEL (reference sequence). The CDR3 runs to 13 residues. Trimming removed 2 bases at V and 0 bases at J, with 5 bases between. The DNA of the CDR3 is TGTGCCAGCAGCCAACCTTTCTCCTACGAGCAGTACTTC. As protein: CASSQPFSYEQYF.

This clone was seen once. The V gene is TRBV30, the J gene TRBJ2-5, with 8 bases that match TRBD2. Losses at the gene ends were 3 bases for V and 4 bases for J; bases not matched to a gene: 7. This CDR3 is built from 14 residues. CDR1 and CDR2 (germline): GTSNPN, SVGIG (reference sequence). The DNA for the CDR3 is TGTGCCTGGAGACAGAGCGGGAGAAGAGAGACCCAGTACTTC. Protein product: CAWRQSGRRETQYF.

V usage is TRBV7-8 and J usage is TRBJ2-5; D is ambiguous. The CDR3 sequence is 11 residues long. In germline, CDR1 is SGHVS, CDR2 FQNEAQ. The ends were cut back, 5 bases at V and 5 bases at J, with 6 bases in the middle. The CDR3: CASSQRETQYF. The DNA for the CDR3 is TGTGCCAGCAGCCAACGGGAGACCCAGTACTTC.

The V and J genes are TRBV11-2 and TRBJ2-5; 7 bases align to TRBD2. CDR3 length equals 14 residues. Looked up from germline, CDR1 is SGHAT and CDR2 is FQNNGV. V shed 4 bases, J shed 2 bases, and the junction held 4 bases outside the gene matches. The DNA for the CDR3 is TGTGCCAGCAGCTCCGGGAGGAGTCAAGAGACCCAGTACTTC. Its protein product is CASSSGRSQETQYF.

The chain couples TRBV30 to TRBJ1-3; no firm D call. The CDR3 runs 13 residues. V was shortened by 4 bases and J by 8 bases, with 15 bases between the two germline ends. CDR1 and CDR2 from the germline V gene are GTSNPN and SVGIG (reference sequence). The CDR3 sequence: CAWNLDPGYTIYF. The CDR3, as DNA: TGTGCCTGGAACCTGGATCCGGGATACACCATATATTTT.

The V and J genes are TRBV7-8 and TRBJ1-5; TRBD1 is a possible D gene (5 bases). CDR1 SGHVS and CDR2 FQNEAQ come from the germline V gene. There are 15 residues in the CDR3. V lost 2 bases and J 2 bases, leaving 10 bases between the germline ends. The CDR3, as DNA: TGTGCCAGCAGCTTAAGCAGGGCGGGCAATCAGCCCCAGCATTTT. Protein product: CASSLSRAGNQPQHF.

This chain connects TRBV3-1 (or the pseudogene TRBV3-2) to TRBJ2-7; D is perhaps TRBD2 (5 bases). Germline V gives CDR1 LGHDT, CDR2 YNNKEL (reference sequence). Trimming cost V 0 bases and J 4 bases, with 16 bases left between them. This CDR3 has 16 amino acids. The CDR3 reads CASSQESLQRGYEQYF. In DNA, the CDR3 is TGTGCCAGCAGCCAAGAATCCCTCCAACGAGGGTACGAGCAGTACTTC.

This sequence joins TRBV3-1 (or the pseudogene TRBV3-2) and TRBJ2-3; no clear D gene. Germline V CDR1 and CDR2: LGHDT, YNNKEL (reference sequence). Trimming left V 2 bases short and J 0 bases short, with 15 bases between. The CDR3 loop spans 17 amino acids. CDR3 protein: CASSQKGGFASTDTQYF. The CDR3 nucleotides are TGTGCCAGCAGCCAAAAAGGCGGTTTTGCTAGCACAGATACGCAGTATTTT.

The V and J genes are TRBV11-1 and TRBJ2-1; TRBD2 matches 7 bases. J lost 4 bases, V lost 7 bases, and 10 bases had no gene match. This CDR3 region has 15 residues. CDR1 SGHAT and CDR2 FQDESV come from the germline V gene (reference sequence). CDR3: CASTSWEGPYNEQFF. The CDR3 nucleotides are TGTGCCAGCACCTCGTGGGAGGGACCTTACAATGAGCAGTTCTTC.

The V gene is TRBV19, the J gene TRBJ2-1; 7 nucleotides line up with TRBD2. Germline loops: CDR1 LNHDA, CDR2 SQIVND (reference sequence). The CDR3 runs 14 residues. V lost 6 bases to trimming and J lost 6 bases; unmatched junction nucleotides: 8. The CDR3 sequence: CASSWEGISNEQFF. The CDR3 DNA reads as TGTGCCAGTAGCTGGGAGGGCATAAGCAATGAGCAGTTCTTC.

The genes are TRBV28 and TRBJ1-1; perhaps TRBD1 as D (6 bases). V was cut by 6 bases and J by 2 bases, with 13 bases left in between. There are 14 residues in the CDR3. CDR1 is MDHEN and CDR2 is SYDVKM in the germline V gene. CDR3 sequence reads: CASSLAGENTEAFF. The CDR3 DNA follows: TGTGCCAGCAGCTTAGCAGGGGAAAACACTGAAGCTTTCTTT. Variable domain in full (rest from reference TRBV28 and TRBJ1-1): DVKVTQSSRYLVKRTGEKVFLECVQDMDHENMFWYRQDPGLGLRLIYFSYDVKMKEKGDIPEGYSVSREKKERFSLILESASTNQTSMYLCASSLAGENTEAFFGQGTRLTVV.

The rearrangement uses TRBV9 and TRBJ2-1, with a weak D call TRBD2 (6 bases). The CDR3 is 15 amino acids. Trimming took 4 bases from V and 2 from J, leaving 13 bases between them. The germline V gene encodes CDR1 SGDLS and CDR2 YYNGEE. DNA for the CDR3: TGTGCCAGCAGCAAGGGACTGGGGACCTACAATGAGCAGTTCTTC. It translates to CASSKGLGTYNEQFF. Full variable domain (rest looked up from reference TRBV9 and TRBJ2-1): DSGVTQTPKHLITATGQRVTLRCSPRSGDLSVYWYQQSLDQGLQFLIQYYNGEERAKGNILERFSAQQFPDLHSELNLSSLELGDSALYFCASSKGLGTYNEQFFGPGTRLTVL.

This clone came up once. One end of the junction varies from germline; a read error may be responsible. The chain carries TRBV2 and TRBJ2-7, with D possibly matching TRBD1 (6 bases). This CDR3 has 11 amino acids. The germline V gene has CDR1 SNHLY and CDR2 FYNNEI. CDR3 in DNA: TGTGCCAGCAGGGGTGGACAGCCACAGGACTTC. It codes for CASRGGQPQDF. The whole variable domain, remainder taken from reference TRBV2 and TRBJ2-7, is EPEVTQTPSHQVTQMGQEVILRCVPISNHLYFYWYRQILGQKVEFLVSFYNNEISEKSEIFDDQFSVERPDGSNFTLKIRSTKLEDSAMYFCASRGGQPQDFGPGTRLTVT.

CDR3 sequence (DNA): TGCGCCAGCAGCCCACTTCCCGGGACAGCCTACGAGCAGTACTTC. Translating it yields CASSPLPGTAYEQYF. This rearrangement joins TRBV4-3 to TRBJ2-7; 7 positions agree with TRBD1. From germline, CDR1 is LGHNA and CDR2 YSLEER. This CDR3 is built from 15 residues. With 4 bases clipped from V and 2 bases from J, the junction kept 8 bases outside the gene matches.